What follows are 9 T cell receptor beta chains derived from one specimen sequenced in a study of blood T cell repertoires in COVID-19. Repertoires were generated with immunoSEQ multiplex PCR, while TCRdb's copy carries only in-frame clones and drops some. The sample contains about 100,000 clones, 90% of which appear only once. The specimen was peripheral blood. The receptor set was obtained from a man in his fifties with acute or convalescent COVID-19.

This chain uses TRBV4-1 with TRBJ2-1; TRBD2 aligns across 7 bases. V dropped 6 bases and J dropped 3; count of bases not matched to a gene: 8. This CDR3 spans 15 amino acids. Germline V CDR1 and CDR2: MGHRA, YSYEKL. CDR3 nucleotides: TGCGCCAGCAGTCCATCGGCGGGAGACTACAATGAGCAGTTCTTC. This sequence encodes CASSPSAGDYNEQFF.

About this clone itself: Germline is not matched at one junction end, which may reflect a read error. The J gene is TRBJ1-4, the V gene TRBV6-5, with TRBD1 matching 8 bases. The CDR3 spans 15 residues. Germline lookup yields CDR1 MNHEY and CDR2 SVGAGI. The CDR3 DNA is TGTGCCAGCCGTTACGGGGACAGGCCGAATGAAAAACTGTTTTTT. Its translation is CASRYGDRPNEKLFF.

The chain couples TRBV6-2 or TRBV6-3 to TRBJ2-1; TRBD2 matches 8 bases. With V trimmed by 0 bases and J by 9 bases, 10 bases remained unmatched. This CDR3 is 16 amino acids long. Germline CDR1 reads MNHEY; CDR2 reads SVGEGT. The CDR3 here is CASSYSPGGGAVEQFF. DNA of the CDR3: TGTGCCAGCAGTTACTCGCCCGGGGGGGGCGCGGTTGAGCAGTTCTTC.

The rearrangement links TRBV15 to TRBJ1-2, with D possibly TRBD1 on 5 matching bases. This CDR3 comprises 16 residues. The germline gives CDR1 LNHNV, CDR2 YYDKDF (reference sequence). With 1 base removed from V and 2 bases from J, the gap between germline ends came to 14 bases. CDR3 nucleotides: TGTGCCACCAGCAGAGTGCCCCAAACAGGAAACTATGGCTACACCTTC. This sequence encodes CATSRVPQTGNYGYTF.

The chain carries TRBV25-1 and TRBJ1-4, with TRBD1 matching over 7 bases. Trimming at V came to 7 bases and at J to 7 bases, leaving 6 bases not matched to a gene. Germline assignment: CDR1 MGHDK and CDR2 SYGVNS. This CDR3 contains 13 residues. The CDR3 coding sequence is TGTGCCAGCACTCGGGACAGCGGTGAAAAACTGTTTTTT. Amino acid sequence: CASTRDSGEKLFF.

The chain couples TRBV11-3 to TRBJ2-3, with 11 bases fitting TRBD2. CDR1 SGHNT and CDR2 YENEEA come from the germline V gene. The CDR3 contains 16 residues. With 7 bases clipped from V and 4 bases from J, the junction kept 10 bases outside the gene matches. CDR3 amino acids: CASTPLNSGRADTQYF. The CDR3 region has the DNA TGTGCCAGCACCCCACTAAATAGCGGGAGGGCAGATACGCAGTATTTT.

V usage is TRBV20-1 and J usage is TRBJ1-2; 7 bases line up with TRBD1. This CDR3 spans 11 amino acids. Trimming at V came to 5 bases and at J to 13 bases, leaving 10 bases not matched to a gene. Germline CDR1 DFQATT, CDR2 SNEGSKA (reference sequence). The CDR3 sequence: CSAFGQESCTF. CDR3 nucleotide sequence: TGCAGTGCTTTTGGACAGGAGTCTTGCACCTTC.

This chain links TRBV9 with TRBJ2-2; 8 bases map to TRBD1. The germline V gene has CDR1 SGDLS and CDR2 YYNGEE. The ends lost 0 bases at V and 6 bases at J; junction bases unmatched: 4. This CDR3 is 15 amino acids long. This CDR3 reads CASSVAGTGPGELFF. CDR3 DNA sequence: TGTGCCAGCAGCGTAGCCGGGACAGGTCCCGGGGAGCTGTTTTTT.

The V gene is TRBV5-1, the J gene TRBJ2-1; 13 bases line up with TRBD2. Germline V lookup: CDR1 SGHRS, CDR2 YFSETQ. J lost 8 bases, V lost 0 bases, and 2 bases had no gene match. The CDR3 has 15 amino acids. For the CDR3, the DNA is TGCGCCAGCAGCTTGGGACTAGCGGGAGGCTATGAGCAGTTCTTC. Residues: CASSLGLAGGYEQFF.